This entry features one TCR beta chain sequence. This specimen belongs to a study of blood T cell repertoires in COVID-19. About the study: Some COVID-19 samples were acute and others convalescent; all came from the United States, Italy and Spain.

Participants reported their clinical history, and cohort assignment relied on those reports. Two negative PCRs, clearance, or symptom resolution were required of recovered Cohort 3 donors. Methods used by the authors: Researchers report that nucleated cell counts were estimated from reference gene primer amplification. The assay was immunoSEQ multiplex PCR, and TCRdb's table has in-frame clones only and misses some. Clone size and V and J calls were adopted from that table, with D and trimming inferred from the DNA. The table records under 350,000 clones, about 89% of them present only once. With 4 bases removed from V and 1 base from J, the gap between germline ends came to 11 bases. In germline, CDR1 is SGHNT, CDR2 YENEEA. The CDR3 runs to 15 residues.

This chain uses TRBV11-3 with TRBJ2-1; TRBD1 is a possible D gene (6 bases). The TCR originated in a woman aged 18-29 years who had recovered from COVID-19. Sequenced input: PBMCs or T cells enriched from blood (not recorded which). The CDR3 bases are TGTGCCAGCAGCTCAGGGGAGTTTTCCTACAATGAGCAGTTCTTC. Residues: CASSSGEFSYNEQFF.